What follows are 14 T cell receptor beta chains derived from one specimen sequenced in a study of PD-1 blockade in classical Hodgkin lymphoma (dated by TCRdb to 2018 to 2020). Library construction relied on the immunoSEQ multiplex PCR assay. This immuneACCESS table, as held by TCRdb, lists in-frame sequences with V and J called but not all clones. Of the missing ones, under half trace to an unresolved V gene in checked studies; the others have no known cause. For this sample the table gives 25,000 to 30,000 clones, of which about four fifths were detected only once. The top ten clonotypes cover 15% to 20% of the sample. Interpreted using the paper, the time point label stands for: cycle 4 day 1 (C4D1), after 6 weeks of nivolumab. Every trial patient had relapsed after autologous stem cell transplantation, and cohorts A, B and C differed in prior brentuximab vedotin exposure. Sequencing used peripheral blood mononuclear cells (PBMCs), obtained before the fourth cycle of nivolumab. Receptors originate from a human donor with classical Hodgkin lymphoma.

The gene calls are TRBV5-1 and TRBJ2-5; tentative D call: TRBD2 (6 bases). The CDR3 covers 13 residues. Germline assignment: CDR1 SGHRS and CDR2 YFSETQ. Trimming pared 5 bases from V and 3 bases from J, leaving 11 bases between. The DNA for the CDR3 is TGCGCCAGCAGTCTGGCGGGAAAAGAGACCCAGTACTTC. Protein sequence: CASSLAGKETQYF.

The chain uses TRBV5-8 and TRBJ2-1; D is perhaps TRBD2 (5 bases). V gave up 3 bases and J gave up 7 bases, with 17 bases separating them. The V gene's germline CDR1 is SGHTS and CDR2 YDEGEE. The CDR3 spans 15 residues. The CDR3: CASSWRPASGNEQFF. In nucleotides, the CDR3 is TGTGCCAGCAGCTGGCGACCGGCGTCGGGAAATGAGCAGTTCTTC.

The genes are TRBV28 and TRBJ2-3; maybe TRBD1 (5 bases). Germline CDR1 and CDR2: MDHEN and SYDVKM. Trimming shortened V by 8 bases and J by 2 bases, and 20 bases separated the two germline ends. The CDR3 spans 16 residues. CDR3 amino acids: CASDTDYRKYTDTQYF. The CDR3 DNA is TGTGCCAGCGATACGGATTACAGGAAATACACAGATACGCAGTATTTT.

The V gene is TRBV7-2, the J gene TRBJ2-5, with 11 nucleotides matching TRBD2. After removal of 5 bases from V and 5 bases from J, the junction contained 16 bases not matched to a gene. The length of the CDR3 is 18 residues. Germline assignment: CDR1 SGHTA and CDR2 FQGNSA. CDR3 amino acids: CASSHGTSGRKGFETQYF. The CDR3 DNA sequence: TGTGCCAGCAGCCACGGGACTAGCGGTCGGAAGGGCTTTGAGACCCAGTACTTC.

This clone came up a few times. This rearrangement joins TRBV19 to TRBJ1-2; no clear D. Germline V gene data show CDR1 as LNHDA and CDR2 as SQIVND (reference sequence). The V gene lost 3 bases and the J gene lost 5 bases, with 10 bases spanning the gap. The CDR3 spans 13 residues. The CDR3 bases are TGTGCCAGTAGTATTGCTCTATCGTATGGCTACACCTTC. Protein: CASSIALSYGYTF.

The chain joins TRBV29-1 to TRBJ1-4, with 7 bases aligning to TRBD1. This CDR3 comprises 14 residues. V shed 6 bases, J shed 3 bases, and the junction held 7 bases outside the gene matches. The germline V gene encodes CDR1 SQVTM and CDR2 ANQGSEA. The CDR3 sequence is CSVMTGSANEKLFF. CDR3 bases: TGCAGCGTAATGACAGGGAGCGCTAATGAAAAACTGTTTTTT.

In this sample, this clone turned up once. The CDR3 sequence: CASSDTGAPPQDTQYF. As DNA, the CDR3 is TGTGCCAGCAGCGACACAGGGGCCCCACCACAAGATACGCAGTATTTT. This rearrangement joins TRBV2 to TRBJ2-3, with TRBD1 identical over 7 bases. CDR1 is SNHLY, CDR2 FYNNEI, per germline. The CDR3 loop spans 16 amino acids. V shed 6 bases and J 5 bases; nucleotides not matched to a gene: 14.

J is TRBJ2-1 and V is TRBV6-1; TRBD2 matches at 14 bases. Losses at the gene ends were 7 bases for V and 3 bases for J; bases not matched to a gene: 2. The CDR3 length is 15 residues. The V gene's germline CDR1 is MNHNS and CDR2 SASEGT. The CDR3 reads CASIGTSGGYNEQFF. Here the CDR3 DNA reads TGTGCCAGCATTGGGACTAGCGGGGGCTACAATGAGCAGTTCTTC.

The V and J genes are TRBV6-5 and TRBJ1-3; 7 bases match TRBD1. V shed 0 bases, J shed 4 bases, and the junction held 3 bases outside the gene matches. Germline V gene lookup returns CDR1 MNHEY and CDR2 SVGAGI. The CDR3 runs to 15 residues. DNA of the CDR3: TGTGCCAGCAGTTACTCCCCGACAGGGGGAAACACCATATATTTT. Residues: CASSYSPTGGNTIYF.

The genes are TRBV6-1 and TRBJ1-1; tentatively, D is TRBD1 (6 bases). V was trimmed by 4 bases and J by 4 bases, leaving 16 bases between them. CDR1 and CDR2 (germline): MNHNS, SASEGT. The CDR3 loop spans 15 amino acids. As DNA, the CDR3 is TGTGCCAGCAGTGTGTTAGTGGGGGGCATCACTGAAGCTTTCTTT. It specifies CASSVLVGGITEAFF.

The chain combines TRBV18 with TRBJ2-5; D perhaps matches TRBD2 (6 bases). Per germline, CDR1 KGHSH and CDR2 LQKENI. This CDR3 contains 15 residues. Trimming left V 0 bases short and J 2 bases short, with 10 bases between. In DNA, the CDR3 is TGTGCCAGCTCACCACCGTTGGAGGGGCAAGAGACCCAGTACTTC. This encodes CASSPPLEGQETQYF.

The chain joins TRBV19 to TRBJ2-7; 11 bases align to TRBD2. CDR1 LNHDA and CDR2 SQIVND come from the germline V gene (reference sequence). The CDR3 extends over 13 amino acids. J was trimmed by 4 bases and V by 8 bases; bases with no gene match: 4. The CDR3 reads CASGIAGGYEQYF. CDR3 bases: TGTGCCAGTGGAATAGCGGGAGGGTACGAGCAGTACTTC.

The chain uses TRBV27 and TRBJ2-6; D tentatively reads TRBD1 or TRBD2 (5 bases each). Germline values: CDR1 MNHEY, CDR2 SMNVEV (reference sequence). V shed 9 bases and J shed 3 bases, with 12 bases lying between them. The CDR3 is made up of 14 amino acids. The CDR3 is CASSSGLGANVLTF. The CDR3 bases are TGTGCCAGTTCGTCGGGGCTTGGGGCCAACGTCCTGACTTTC.

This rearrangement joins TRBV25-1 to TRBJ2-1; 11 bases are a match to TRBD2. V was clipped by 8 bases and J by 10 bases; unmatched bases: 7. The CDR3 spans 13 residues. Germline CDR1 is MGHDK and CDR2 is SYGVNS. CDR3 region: CASSLAGASEQFF. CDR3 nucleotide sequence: TGTGCCAGCTCACTAGCGGGAGCGAGCGAGCAGTTCTTC.